This T cell receptor (beta chain) was retrieved from a study of cytomegalovirus exposure and HLA in healthy donors. The CDR3 spans 13 residues. Germline V gene lookup returns CDR1 SNHLY and CDR2 FYNNEI. V was clipped by 1 base and J by 9 bases; unmatched bases: 0. The PCR had 60 Vbeta and 13 Jbeta primers. Measured with immunoSEQ multiplex PCR; TCRdb has only the in-frame clones, and not every one. The listing records 100,000 to 150,000 clones. The V and J genes are TRBV2 and TRBJ2-1, with TRBD2 matching 10 bases. Sequencing was done on a sample of PBMCs. The sequence was collected from a young man in good health and CMV-seronegative. The CDR3 nucleotides are TGTGCCAGCAGTGAAGGGACTAGCGGTGAGCAGTTCTTC. It encodes CASSEGTSGEQFF.